This T cell receptor beta chain was captured by sequencing in a study of cytomegalovirus exposure and HLA in healthy donors. Study conclusions and caveats: The study designated 160 or so TCR beta chains cytomegalovirus-associated.

As for this clone: What it recognizes is unknown.

Use of 60 Vbeta and 13 Jbeta primers characterized the PCR. This table comes from immunoSEQ multiplex PCR, and its TCRdb copy is limited to in-frame clones, with some not included. Here the sample table reports 150,000 to 200,000 clones. Germline V lookup: CDR1 LNHDA, CDR2 SQIVND (reference sequence). Trimming took off 3 bases at V and 2 bases at J, with 14 bases between the two ends. The CDR3 length is 16 residues. The sequence came from a woman aged 18-30 years in good health and CMV-seropositive. The chain has TRBV19 and TRBJ2-1, with D perhaps matching TRBD1 (6 bases). Sequenced input: PBMCs. The DNA for the CDR3 is TGTGCCAGTAGTATCATAGGACAGAACCCCTACAATGAGCAGTTCTTC. Protein product: CASSIIGQNPYNEQFF.